The 30 T cell receptor beta chains below come from one sample, sequenced in a study of T-cell reconstitution after alpha-beta-depleted transplantation in children. During its preparation, the TCRbeta library received unique molecular identifiers. TCRdb reprocessed the PCR reads via MiXCR and lists one record per CDR3 protein. There are 210,000 or so distinct CDR3 sequences in the sample; around 9.9% occur only once, and approximately 30% lies in the top ten. Material: PBMCs, obtained before TCRalphabeta/CD19-depleted stem cell transplant. These receptor sequences come from a child under two years old with acute myeloid leukemia, due to receive a stem cell transplant.

This clonotype was counted ten times or more. DNA of the CDR3: TGTGCCAGCAGCTTAAAGGCGATGGGACGAGAAAAACTGTTTTTT. This codes for CASSLKAMGREKLFF. This sequence joins TRBV7-8 and TRBJ1-4, with D possibly TRBD1 on 5 matching bases. The CDR3 spans 15 residues. Germline assignment: CDR1 SGHVS and CDR2 FQNEAQ. Trimming took off 2 bases at V and 8 bases at J, with 15 bases between the two ends.

This clonotype was recorded at least ten times. A junction end diverges from the germline sequence, so it may reflect a read error. The chain carries TRBV4-1 and TRBJ2-1; 9 nucleotides line up with TRBD2. The germline V gene encodes CDR1 MGHRA and CDR2 YSYEKL. The CDR3 covers 15 residues. In DNA form, the CDR3 reads TGCGCCACCGGACGGCGGACTAGCGACTACAGTGAGCAGTTCTTC. It encodes CATGRRTSDYSEQFF.

This clonotype has a count of ten or more. The chain uses TRBV4-2 and TRBJ2-1; 9 bases are a match to TRBD2. The CDR3 runs 17 residues. Trimming cost V 0 bases and J 1 base; bases outside gene matches: 4. The germline CDR1 and CDR2 sequences are LGHNA and YNFKEQ. The CDR3 nucleotides are TGTGCCAGCAGCCAAGATCGCAGCGGGGGGTCCTACAATGAGCAGTTCTTC. Encoded protein: CASSQDRSGGSYNEQFF.

This clonotype has ten or more counts. The V gene is TRBV5-1, the J gene TRBJ2-1, with TRBD2 matching 8 bases. The CDR3 runs 17 residues. J was trimmed by 4 bases and V by 0 bases; bases with no gene match: 9. Germline V gives CDR1 SGHRS, CDR2 YFSETQ. The CDR3 DNA is TGCGCCAGCAGCTTGGGGCCCGCTAGCGGGCCGTACAATGAGCAGTTCTTC. It is translated as CASSLGPASGPYNEQFF.

The chain is built from TRBV5-8 and TRBJ2-5; D possibly matches TRBD1 or TRBD2 (5 bases each). There are 13 residues in the CDR3. Trimming removed 7 bases from V and 7 bases from J, with 17 bases in between. CDR1 and CDR2 (germline): SGHTS, YDEGEE. CDR3: CASGPGRTWTQYF. CDR3 sequence (DNA): TGTGCCAGCGGCCCGGGACGGACTTGGACCCAGTACTTC.

This clonotype was seen many times. The chain couples TRBV28 to TRBJ2-7, with D tentatively TRBD1 (6 bases). The V gene's germline CDR1 is MDHEN and CDR2 SYDVKM. The CDR3 has 13 amino acids. V shed 5 bases and J shed 5 bases, with 13 bases lying between them. For the CDR3, the DNA is TGTGCCAGCAGTACCGGGACACCTCACGAGCAGTACTTC. Translation: CASSTGTPHEQYF. Variable domain in full (rest from reference TRBV28 and TRBJ2-7): DVKVTQSSRYLVKRTGEKVFLECVQDMDHENMFWYRQDPGLGLRLIYFSYDVKMKEKGDIPEGYSVSREKKERFSLILESASTNQTSMYLCASSTGTPHEQYFGPGTRLTVT.

This clonotype was picked up many times. The rearrangement uses TRBV12-3 or TRBV12-4 and TRBJ2-4, with 7 bases matching TRBD2. Trimming at V came to 5 bases and at J to 5 bases, leaving 3 bases not matched to a gene. This CDR3 has 13 amino acids. CDR3 sequence (DNA): TGTGCCAGCAGTGGACTAGTCCAAAACATTCAGTACTTC. Protein: CASSGLVQNIQYF.

This clonotype appeared many times. The chain carries TRBV10-3 and TRBJ2-2, with TRBD2 matching 9 bases. The CDR3 runs 16 residues. V lost 4 bases, J lost 2 bases, and 5 bases stayed unmatched. Germline V gene sequence: CDR1 ENHRY, CDR2 SYGVKD. The CDR3 spells CAISVGLAPNTGELFF. The DNA of the CDR3 is TGTGCCATCAGTGTTGGACTAGCGCCTAACACCGGGGAGCTGTTTTTT.

The sample holds a few counts of this clonotype. This chain joins TRBV4-1 and TRBJ1-5; 8 nucleotides agree with TRBD1. CDR1 and CDR2 from the germline V gene are MGHRA and YSYEKL. The CDR3 is 17 residues long. J gave up 4 bases and V 3 bases, and 11 bases lay outside the gene matches. The DNA of the CDR3 is TGCGCCAGCAGCCACGAGATTTGGGACAGGCAAAATCAGCCCCAGCATTTT. Its protein product is CASSHEIWDRQNQPQHF.

Only a few counts were recorded for this clonotype. The CDR3 loop reads CASSQDARSGTDTQYF. The DNA for the CDR3 is TGTGCCAGCAGCCAAGATGCGCGGAGTGGCACAGATACGCAGTATTTT. V usage is TRBV4-2 and J usage is TRBJ2-3; D unresolved. Germline assignment: CDR1 LGHNA and CDR2 YNFKEQ. With 0 bases removed from V and 1 base from J, the gap between germline ends came to 11 bases. The CDR3 covers 16 residues.

This clonotype was picked up many times. The rearrangement links TRBV4-1 to TRBJ2-7; possible D gene TRBD2, 6 bases. The V end was cut by 4 bases, the J end by 0 bases, with 16 bases between. The V gene's germline CDR1 is MGHRA and CDR2 YSYEKL. The CDR3 totals 16 residues. CDR3 residues: CASSPLERASSYEQYF. CDR3 sequence (DNA): TGCGCCAGCAGCCCCTTAGAGCGGGCAAGCTCCTACGAGCAGTACTTC.

This clonotype occurred many times. The genes are TRBV2 and TRBJ2-5; D ambiguous. The germline V gene encodes CDR1 SNHLY and CDR2 FYNNEI. The V and J ends lost 2 bases and 2 bases respectively, with 6 bases between them. This CDR3 has 13 residues. CDR3 nucleotides: TGTGCCAGCAGTGAAAAGATTCAAGAGACCCAGTACTTC. Its translation is CASSEKIQETQYF. Filled out from reference TRBV2 and TRBJ2-5, the complete variable domain reads EPEVTQTPSHQVTQMGQEVILRCVPISNHLYFYWYRQILGQKVEFLVSFYNNEISEKSEIFDDQFSVERPDGSNFTLKIRSTKLEDSAMYFCASSEKIQETQYFGPGTRLLVL.

This clonotype was detected ten times or more. This rearrangement joins TRBV29-1 to TRBJ2-3; TRBD2 is a possible D gene (5 bases). Per germline, CDR1 SQVTM and CDR2 ANQGSEA. Trimming took 7 bases from V and 6 from J, leaving 11 bases between them. The length of the CDR3 is 11 residues. DNA for the CDR3: TGCAGCGCCCTAGCATCGGATACGCAGTATTTT. Amino acid sequence: CSALASDTQYF.

This clonotype was seen ten or more times. V is TRBV5-1 and J is TRBJ2-5; D could derive from TRBD1 or TRBD2 (5 bases each). Between the trimmed V and J ends, which lost 9 bases and 2 bases, there was a span of 17 bases. The CDR3 runs 14 residues. From germline, CDR1 is SGHRS and CDR2 YFSETQ. CDR3 nucleotide sequence: TGCGCCACCGGGACCACCAGTAGGCAAGAGACCCAGTACTTC. Residues: CATGTTSRQETQYF.

This clonotype was picked up many times. The rearrangement uses TRBV20-1 and TRBJ2-5; D is unclear. Germline-derived CDR1 and CDR2 are DFQATT and SNEGSKA (reference sequence). The CDR3 has 11 amino acids. The CDR3 region has the DNA TGCGGAGCTATTGACGAAGAGACCCAGTACTTC. Its protein is CGAIDEETQYF.

At least ten counts were recorded for this clonotype. The chain couples TRBV7-9 to TRBJ1-2, with D unclear. The CDR3 is 10 amino acids. V lost 8 bases, J lost 8 bases, and 9 bases lay in between. Germline V gene lookup returns CDR1 SEHNR and CDR2 FQNEAQ (reference sequence). CDR3: CASHASGYTF. DNA of the CDR3: TGTGCCAGCCACGCGTCGGGCTACACCTTC.

The chain has TRBV6-1 and TRBJ2-1, with no clear D. CDR1 and CDR2 from the germline V gene are MNHNS and SASEGT. The CDR3 runs to 13 residues. CDR3 protein: CVYELAGRNEQFF. The DNA for the CDR3 is TGTGTCTACGAATTGGCAGGTCGGAATGAGCAGTTCTTC.

This chain joins TRBV7-8 and TRBJ1-2; D is unresolved. CDR1 and CDR2 from the germline V gene are SGHVS and FQNEAQ. With 4 bases removed from V and 0 bases from J, the gap between germline ends came to 12 bases. The CDR3 covers 15 residues. The DNA of the CDR3 is TGTGCCAGCAGCTCGGGCAGGTTCGCTAACTATGGCTACACCTTC. Its translation is CASSSGRFANYGYTF.

This clonotype appeared many times. The V and J genes are TRBV10-3 and TRBJ2-2; D gene ambiguous. Between the trimmed V and J ends, which lost 11 bases and 5 bases, there was a span of 6 bases. CDR3 length equals 10 residues. From germline, CDR1 is ENHRY and CDR2 SYGVKD. CDR3 nucleotides: TGTGCCTCTGGGACCGGGGAGCTGTTTTTT. It codes for CASGTGELFF.

This clonotype was picked up many times. The chain links TRBV5-1 to TRBJ2-3; D call uncertain. The V end lost 6 bases, the J end lost 7 bases, and 9 bases lay between the germline ends. This CDR3 spans 11 amino acids. The germline V gene has CDR1 SGHRS and CDR2 YFSETQ. CDR3 in DNA: TGCGCCAGCACCGATGATCATACGCAGTATTTT. Protein product: CASTDDHTQYF.

The sample holds many counts of this clonotype. The chain is built from TRBV27 and TRBJ2-7; weak D call: TRBD1 (6 bases). The CDR3 has 14 residues. Deletions cut 6 bases from V and 4 bases from J, with 16 bases between. The germline V gene has CDR1 MNHEY and CDR2 SMNVEV (reference sequence). CDR3 amino acids: CASSRGTGSYEQYF. The DNA for the CDR3 is TGTGCCAGCAGCCGGGGCACAGGGTCGTACGAGCAGTACTTC.

Many counts were recorded for this clonotype. The chain combines TRBV3-1 with TRBJ2-1; the match to TRBD2 covers 11 bases. Trimming took 0 bases from V and 0 from J; bases not matched to a gene: 4. The germline V gene encodes CDR1 LGHDT and CDR2 YNNKEL (reference sequence). This CDR3 is 18 amino acids long. CDR3 sequence (DNA): TGTGCCAGCAGCCAAGATGTCCTAGCGGGAGGCTCCTACAATGAGCAGTTCTTC. Protein product: CASSQDVLAGGSYNEQFF.

On this clonotype: This may arise from a read error, as a much more abundant clone is one base away. This chain uses TRBV18 with TRBJ1-2; possible D gene TRBD1, 5 bases. The CDR3 is 14 amino acids. Per the germline V gene, CDR1 is KGHSH and CDR2 is LQKENI. The DNA of the CDR3 is TGTGCCAGCTCCATCCCTCAGAAGGGACTTGGCGACACCTTC. It codes for CASSIPQKGLGDTF. Full variable domain (missing parts from reference TRBV18 and TRBJ1-2): NAGVMQNPRHLVRRRGQEARLRCSPMKGHSHVYWYRQLPEEGLKFMVYLQKENIIDESGMPKERFSAEFPKEGPSILRIQQVVRGDSAAYFCASSIPQKGLGDTFGSGTRLTVV.

This clonotype was seen many times. The chain links TRBV6-1 to TRBJ1-1; unclear D gene. The CDR3 is 14 residues long. The germline CDR1 and CDR2 sequences are MNHNS and SASEGT. Trimming took 8 bases from V and 5 from J, leaving 18 bases between them. CDR3: CASHPAGGSTEAFF. The CDR3, as DNA: TGTGCCAGCCATCCGGCAGGAGGGAGTACTGAAGCTTTCTTT.

Many counts were recorded for this clonotype. The chain couples TRBV10-2 to TRBJ1-1; D remains unclear. V was cut by 2 bases and J by 0 bases, with 7 bases left in between. This CDR3 is built from 14 residues. Germline loops: CDR1 WSHSY, CDR2 SAAADI. CDR3 coding DNA: TGCGCCAGCAGTGAGCCGGGAATGAACACTGAAGCTTTCTTT. Its translation: CASSEPGMNTEAFF.

This clonotype was recorded many times. The gene calls are TRBV11-2 and TRBJ2-3, with no clear D. The CDR3 spans 12 residues. The V end was cut by 2 bases, the J end by 3 bases, with 3 bases between. The germline CDR1 and CDR2 sequences are SGHAT and FQNNGV. The CDR3 DNA sequence: TGTGCCAGCAGCTTAAAGACAGATACGCAGTATTTT. Residues: CASSLKTDTQYF.

As for this clonotype: A much larger clone differs from this one at a single base, so this may be a read error. Lacking the conserved final phenylalanine or tryptophan, this CDR3 likely reflects a read error. The gene calls are TRBV27 and TRBJ2-1; no definite D call. The length of the CDR3 is 15 residues. Germline V gene lookup returns CDR1 MNHEY and CDR2 SMNVEV (reference sequence). Trimming cost V 3 bases and J 0 bases, with 9 bases left between them. Here the CDR3 reads CASSFSRVSYNEQFS. The CDR3 region has the DNA TGTGCCAGCAGTTTCTCACGGGTCTCCTACAATGAGCAGTTCTCC.

This clonotype was counted many times. The chain carries TRBV12-3 or TRBV12-4 and TRBJ1-2; 8 bases are a match to TRBD1. The CDR3 extends over 14 amino acids. J lost 4 bases, V lost 5 bases, and 6 bases had no gene match. CDR3: CASSIGQGSYGYTF. In nucleotides, the CDR3 is TGTGCCAGCAGTATAGGACAGGGAAGCTATGGCTACACCTTC.

This clonotype was picked up many times. The V call is TRBV20-1, the J call TRBJ1-1; D is possibly TRBD1 (5 bases). Trimming stripped 6 bases from V and 0 bases from J, with 11 bases between. The germline gives CDR1 DFQATT, CDR2 SNEGSKA (reference sequence). This CDR3 has 13 amino acids. This CDR3 is CSAEGHLNTEAFF. CDR3 coding DNA: TGCAGTGCCGAGGGGCATTTGAACACTGAAGCTTTCTTT.

This clonotype was seen a handful of times. The gene calls are TRBV7-3 and TRBJ2-3; D is uncertain. Trimming removed 5 bases at V and 5 bases at J, with 8 bases between. The CDR3 extends over 12 amino acids. Germline V gene sequence: CDR1 SGHTA, CDR2 FQGTGA. The CDR3 bases are TGTGCCAGCAGCGAGGACCGAGATACGCAGTATTTT. Protein: CASSEDRDTQYF.